This TCR beta chain was captured by sequencing in a study of beta chain features in type 1 diabetes. There are a few counts of this clone. The antigen is unknown. The whole isolated RNA underwent reverse transcription, so sequencing captured expressed TCRB transcripts. Profiling relied on immunoSEQ multiplex PCR, and the TCRdb table lists in-frame clones only, not all of them. The sample includes around 190,000 clones, roughly an eighth of them seen just once. Broader study findings: Type 1 diabetes patients had moderately but significantly shorter TCRB CDR3s in all four CD4+ subsets. The study left unresolved whether HLA type influences TCRB rearrangement. VDJ junctions in type 1 diabetes patients carried more deletions and fewer insertions.

This CDR3 has 12 residues. Trimming removed 0 bases at V and 5 bases at J, with 5 bases between. Germline V gene lookup returns CDR1 SGHDN and CDR2 FVKESK. A heparinised blood draw that averaged around 100 mL was obtained once from each donor. J is TRBJ2-7 and V is TRBV14, with no clear D. The receptor was isolated from a young woman in good health. The sequenced material came from central memory CD4+ T cells from blood. The CDR3 is CASSQDYDEQYF. CDR3 nucleotides: TGTGCCAGCAGCCAAGATTATGACGAGCAGTACTTC.